This T cell receptor (beta chain) is from a study of blood T cell repertoires in COVID-19 (dated by TCRdb to about 2020). With respect to the entire study: The collaborator samples originated in the United States, Italy and Spain and spanned the acute and convalescent phases of COVID-19. The prospective study material was composed of cDNA or gDNA derived from T cells, B-cell-depleted T cells, or PBMCs. Deeply sampled blood TCRbeta repertoires from subjects exposed to, actively infected with, or recovered from COVID-19 were included in the dataset. The repertoires were made available in a free public database intended to serve as a resource for research on the immune response to SARS-CoV-2. Samples came from the ongoing ImmuneRACE study (first 160 participants) plus 1,254 subjects from 6 global collaborators. Nearly every sample came with metadata listing a de-identified subject ID, COVID-19 status, age in years and sex. Where HLA class I and class II types were available, the types were taken from metadata supplied by the sample provider, not from assay-based typing.

The research as a whole found: The quantity of clinical and demographic metadata differed by source and by participant and was supplied without curation.

The CDR3 goes from the cysteine to the phenylalanine over 14 residues. Only CDR3 DNA remains: 42 bases, in frame from the first base. V is shortened by 6 bases, J by 1 base, and the region joining them spans 11 bases. For CDR1 and CDR2, the germline V gene (reference sequence) lists LNHDA and SQIVND. TCRbeta CDR3 regions were amplified from genomic DNA by means of the immunoSEQ Assay, a bias-controlled multiplex PCR. In the paper's pipeline: Within the assay, amplification of reference gene primers was used to estimate how many nucleated cells each sample contained. To quantify the absolute abundance of each unique TCRbeta CDR3 rearrangement, sequence reads were collapsed and filtered. For each sample, productive Simpson clonality was calculated as the square root of Simpson's diversity index across productive rearrangements. The source is immuneACCESS, and TCRdb retained only in-frame sequences with V and J called. Part of the clones is not carried over; for the studies checked, unresolved V genes explain less than half of this, and the remainder is unexplained. Clonal size and the V and J genes are those of that table, whereas D and trimming came from the DNA. For this sample there are about 140,000 clones; about 87% appear just once. Approximately 2.5% of the sample rests with the top ten.

Of note for this clone: The target of this receptor is not known. Base qualities were left out, and no much larger clone turns up one base away.

One collaborating source in Seattle enrolled patients during active infection and followed them longitudinally through the course of disease. Whole blood was collected in K2EDTA tubes by collaborating institutions according to the institutions' own protocols. For TCRbeta analysis, collaborator samples were shipped as frozen whole blood, as isolated PBMCs, or as DNA extracted from either sample type. The source of this sequence is a human donor with COVID-19, enrolled during active disease. The donor label of this sample is uncertain. The chain is assembled from TRBV19 and TRBJ2-3; no confident D gene assignment can be made. Sequenced material: peripheral blood. The nucleotide sequence reads as follows: TGTGCCAGTAGAACCCTCGAGGGCACAGATACGCAGTATTTT. This gives the protein CASRTLEGTDTQYF.